This is a list of T cell receptor beta chains from one sample in a study of relationships among human T cell subsets. A single record per CDR3 protein comes from TCRdb applying MiXCR to the multiplex PCR reads. The sample yields about 9,100 distinct CDR3 sequences, approximately 50% seen once. Source material: memory T cells sorted from blood. These receptors were obtained from a man aged 35 to 55 in good health. The CDR3 runs from the conserved cysteine through the conserved F or W. Each record gives: CDR3 length, D gene, V gene, clone size, J gene, CDR3 DNA, CDR3 protein. The D gene is left open where the match is weak. A clone size is listed for some rows: how often the clone was seen (once, few, many), or a class if it is expanded.

CDR3 length: 15
D gene: .
V gene: TRBV6-5
clone size: .
J gene: TRBJ1-1
CDR3 DNA: TGTGCCAGCAGCAAGGGACGGGGGGCGAACACTGAAGCTTTCTTT
CDR3 protein: CASSKGRGANTEAFF

CDR3 length: 15
D gene: .
V gene: TRBV30
clone size: few
J gene: TRBJ1-1
CDR3 DNA: TGTGCCCGGAGAGAGTACGGGTTCCTGAACACTGAAGCTTTCTTT
CDR3 protein: CARREYGFLNTEAFF

CDR3 length: 12
D gene: .
V gene: TRBV29-1
clone size: .
J gene: TRBJ1-1
CDR3 DNA: TGCAGCGTTGTTGCACAGGGAGAGGGAGCTTTCTTT
CDR3 protein: CSVVAQGEGAFF

CDR3 length: 19
D gene: TRBD2
V gene: TRBV19
clone size: .
J gene: TRBJ2-1
CDR3 DNA: TGTGCCAGTAGTATAGATCGGACTAGCGGGGGGCGGGTGAACAATGAGCAGTTCTTC
CDR3 protein: CASSIDRTSGGRVNNEQFF

CDR3 length: 15
D gene: .
V gene: TRBV28
clone size: few
J gene: TRBJ1-2
CDR3 DNA: TGTGCCAGCAGTCTGGGGACAAATAGTAACTATGGCTACACCTTC
CDR3 protein: CASSLGTNSNYGYTF

CDR3 length: 13
D gene: .
V gene: TRBV20-1
clone size: .
J gene: TRBJ1-2
CDR3 DNA: TGCAGTGCTAGAGACCCCTTGGGAGCTGGCTACACCTTC
CDR3 protein: CSARDPLGAGYTF

CDR3 length: 14
D gene: .
V gene: TRBV27
clone size: .
J gene: TRBJ2-6
CDR3 DNA: TGTGCCAGCAGTCTTAGCTCTGGGGCCAACGTCCTGACTTTC
CDR3 protein: CASSLSSGANVLTF

CDR3 length: 16
D gene: TRBD2
V gene: TRBV11-2
clone size: once
J gene: TRBJ2-1
CDR3 DNA: TGTGCCAGCAGCCCAGGAGGGACTAGCGGTTCTAGGGAGCAGTTCTTC
CDR3 protein: CASSPGGTSGSREQFF

CDR3 length: 14
D gene: .
V gene: TRBV21-1
clone size: few
J gene: TRBJ1-5
CDR3 DNA: TGTGCCAGCCCCTTCGGGGTGAGCAATCAGCCCCAGCATTTT
CDR3 protein: CASPFGVSNQPQHF

CDR3 length: 15
D gene: TRBD2
V gene: TRBV13
clone size: once
J gene: TRBJ2-7
CDR3 DNA: TGTGCCAGCAGCCGACCGACTAGCGGGAGTAGCGAGCAGTACTTC
CDR3 protein: CASSRPTSGSSEQYF

CDR3 length: 13
D gene: .
V gene: TRBV18
clone size: .
J gene: TRBJ2-3
CDR3 DNA: TGTGCCAGCTCACCAAGAGCTACAGATACGCAGTATTTT
CDR3 protein: CASSPRATDTQYF

CDR3 length: 14
D gene: .
V gene: TRBV5-1
clone size: .
J gene: TRBJ2-5
CDR3 DNA: TGCGCCAGCAGCGCGGGGACAGCTCAAGAGACCCAGTACTTC
CDR3 protein: CASSAGTAQETQYF

CDR3 length: 15
D gene: TRBD1
V gene: TRBV11-2
clone size: .
J gene: TRBJ2-3
CDR3 DNA: TGTGCCAGCAGCTTAGAACAGGGGGCGGCAGATACGCAGTATTTT
CDR3 protein: CASSLEQGAADTQYF

CDR3 length: 15
D gene: .
V gene: TRBV28
clone size: .
J gene: TRBJ1-4
CDR3 DNA: TGTGCCAGCAGTTTATACGAGACAGCCCCGCACCAACTGTTTTTT
CDR3 protein: CASSLYETAPHQLFF

CDR3 length: 15
D gene: TRBD2
V gene: TRBV6-6
clone size: .
J gene: TRBJ2-7
CDR3 DNA: TGTGCCAGCAGTCAAGCGGGACTCCATTCCTACGAGCAGTACTTC
CDR3 protein: CASSQAGLHSYEQYF

CDR3 length: 11
D gene: .
V gene: TRBV29-1
clone size: .
J gene: TRBJ2-5
CDR3 DNA: TGCAGCGTTGAAGATCGGGAGACCCAGTACTTC
CDR3 protein: CSVEDRETQYF

CDR3 length: 13
D gene: .
V gene: TRBV20-1
clone size: .
J gene: TRBJ1-4
CDR3 DNA: TGCAGTGCTAAAGAGTACAGCAAAGCAAAACTGTTTTTT
CDR3 protein: CSAKEYSKAKLFF

CDR3 length: 13
D gene: .
V gene: TRBV14
clone size: large
J gene: TRBJ1-1
CDR3 DNA: TGTGCCAGCAGCCAAGATCGGGACCTGAGCGCTTTCTTT
CDR3 protein: CASSQDRDLSAFF

CDR3 length: 15
D gene: TRBD1
V gene: TRBV6-6
clone size: .
J gene: TRBJ1-1
CDR3 DNA: TGTGCCAGCAACGCCGGGACAGGGTGGAACACTGAAGCTTTCTTT
CDR3 protein: CASNAGTGWNTEAFF

CDR3 length: 14
D gene: TRBD1
V gene: TRBV14
clone size: .
J gene: TRBJ1-5
CDR3 DNA: TGTGCCAGCAGCCAGACAGGGGGCGGTCAGCCCCAGCATTTT
CDR3 protein: CASSQTGGGQPQHF

CDR3 length: 14
D gene: .
V gene: TRBV12-3/TRBV12-4
clone size: once
J gene: TRBJ1-3
CDR3 DNA: TGTGCCAGCAGTCTCAAGTTCTCTGGAAACACCATATATTTT
CDR3 protein: CASSLKFSGNTIYF

CDR3 length: 12
D gene: .
V gene: TRBV19
clone size: .
J gene: TRBJ1-5
CDR3 DNA: TGTGCCAGTAATGGTCTCAATCAGCCCCAGCATTTT
CDR3 protein: CASNGLNQPQHF